This TCR beta chain was found in a study of circulating CD8 cells and anti-PD-1 response in melanoma. Across the whole study: About 50% of the 13 melanoma patients received first-line anti-PD-1 therapy. Whole-study results and caveats: Diversity ranked highest in DNEG and lowest in TIGIT subsets. Most experiments lacked replicates.

From live CD3+CD8+TCRalphabeta+ cells, four PD-1 and/or TIGIT subsets were sorted. This clonotype is medium-sized. Antigen unknown. The length of the CDR3 is 14 residues. After removal of 2 bases from V and 5 bases from J, the junction contained 6 bases not matched to a gene. Germline CDR1 is SGDLS and CDR2 is YYNGEE. The QIAseq Immune Repertoire TCR panel built the libraries from 15 ng of total RNA. In TCRdb, the reads were re-called with MiXCR into one record per CDR3 protein. The table records under 1,200 distinct CDR3 sequences, around a tenth of them present only once. The TCR originated in a human donor with melanoma. The rearrangement links TRBV9 to TRBJ2-7; 8 bases fit TRBD1. The material was CD8+ T cells from PBMCs, obtained at baseline or after one month of anti-PD-1 therapy (not recorded which). The CDR3 nucleotides read TGTGCCAGCAGCGTGGTTGACAGGGGCCACGAGCAGTACTTC. This translates into CASSVVDRGHEQYF.